The entry below gives a single TCR beta chain sequence along with its context. Its specific antigen is unknown. No qualities accompany the bases; no much larger clone lies one base away. TCRbeta CDR3 regions were amplified from genomic DNA using the immunoSEQ Assay, a bias-controlled multiplex PCR. In the source study's methods: Nucleated cell counts per sample were estimated from amplification of reference gene primers within the assay. To quantify the absolute abundance of each unique TCRbeta CDR3 rearrangement, sequence reads were collapsed and filtered. For each sample, productive Simpson clonality was calculated as the square root of Simpson's diversity index across productive rearrangements. This immuneACCESS table, as held by TCRdb, lists in-frame sequences with V and J called but not all clones. Of the missing ones, under half trace to an unresolved V gene in checked studies; the others have no known cause. V and J calls and clone size are as listed in that table; D and trimming were resolved from the DNA. For this sample the table gives 110,000 to 150,000 clones, of which 80% to 85% were detected only once. The ten largest clones capture 7.5% to 9% of the sample.

The data are from a study of blood T cell repertoires in COVID-19 (dated by TCRdb to 2020 to 2022). Notes on the research overall: The collaborator samples originated in the United States, Italy and Spain and spanned the acute and convalescent phases of COVID-19. The prospective study material was composed of cDNA or gDNA derived from T cells, B-cell-depleted T cells, or PBMCs. Subjects who had been exposed to COVID-19, were actively infected with it, or had recovered from it provided the deeply sampled blood TCRbeta repertoires that made up the dataset. A freely available public database, intended as a resource for researchers studying the immune response to SARS-CoV-2, is where the repertoires were released. Samples were obtained from the ongoing ImmuneRACE study (first 160 participants) and from 950 to 1,500 subjects provided by 6 global collaborators. A de-identified subject ID, COVID-19 status, age in years and sex were almost always included in the sample metadata. Where available, HLA class I and class II types were obtained from metadata supplied by the sample provider rather than from assay-based typing. On the study overall, not on this receptor specifically: Clinical and demographic metadata were provided uncurated, with the amount varying by source and participant.

The V end gives up 0 bases and the J end 1 base, leaving 6 bases in the junction not matched to a gene. Including cysteine and phenylalanine, the CDR3 has 17 amino acids. Solely the CDR3 DNA is kept, with 51 bases framed from the first base. Via the germline V gene, CDR1 is MGHRA and CDR2 YSYEKL. Collaborating institutions collected whole blood in K2EDTA tubes following their own protocols. For TCRbeta analysis, collaborators shipped samples as frozen whole blood, isolated PBMCs, or DNA extracted from either of those sample types. The V and J segments used are TRBV4-1 and TRBJ1-2; TRBD1 agrees with 9 junctional bases. The sample was peripheral blood. The origin of this receptor is a human donor in a cohort sampled during active COVID-19. CDR3 sequence: CASSQDDTGGINYGYTF. The nucleotide sequence reads as follows: TGCGCCAGCAGCCAAGACGACACAGGGGGCATTAACTATGGCTACACCTTC.